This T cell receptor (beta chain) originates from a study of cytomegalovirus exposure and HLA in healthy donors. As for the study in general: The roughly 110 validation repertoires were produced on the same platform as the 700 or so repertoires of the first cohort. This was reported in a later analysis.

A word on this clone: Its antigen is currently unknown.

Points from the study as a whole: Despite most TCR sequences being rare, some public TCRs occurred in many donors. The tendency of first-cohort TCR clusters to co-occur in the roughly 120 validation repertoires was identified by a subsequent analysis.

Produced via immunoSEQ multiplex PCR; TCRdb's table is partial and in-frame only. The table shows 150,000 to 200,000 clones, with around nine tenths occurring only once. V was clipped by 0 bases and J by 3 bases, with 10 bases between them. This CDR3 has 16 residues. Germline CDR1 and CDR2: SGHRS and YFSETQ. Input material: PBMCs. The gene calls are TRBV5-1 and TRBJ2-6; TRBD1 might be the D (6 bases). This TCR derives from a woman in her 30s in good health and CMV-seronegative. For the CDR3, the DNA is TGCGCCAGCAGCTTGGCCCCGACAGGTGGGGCCAACGTCCTGACTTTC. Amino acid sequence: CASSLAPTGGANVLTF.